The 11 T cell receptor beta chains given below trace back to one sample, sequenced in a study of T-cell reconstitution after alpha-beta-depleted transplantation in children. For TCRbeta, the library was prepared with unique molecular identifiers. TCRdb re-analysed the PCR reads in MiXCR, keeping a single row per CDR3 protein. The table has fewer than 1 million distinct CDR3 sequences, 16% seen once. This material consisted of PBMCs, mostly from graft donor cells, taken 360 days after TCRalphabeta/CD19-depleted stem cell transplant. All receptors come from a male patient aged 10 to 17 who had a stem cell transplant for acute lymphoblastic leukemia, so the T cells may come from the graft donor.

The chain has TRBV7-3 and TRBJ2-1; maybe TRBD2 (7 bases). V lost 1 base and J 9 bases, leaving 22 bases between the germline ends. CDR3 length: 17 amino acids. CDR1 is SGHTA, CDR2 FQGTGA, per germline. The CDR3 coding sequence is TGTGCCAGCAGCTTAAGAGGGGGGGCCTTTGGAGTTGGTGAGCAGTTCTTC. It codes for CASSLRGGAFGVGEQFF.

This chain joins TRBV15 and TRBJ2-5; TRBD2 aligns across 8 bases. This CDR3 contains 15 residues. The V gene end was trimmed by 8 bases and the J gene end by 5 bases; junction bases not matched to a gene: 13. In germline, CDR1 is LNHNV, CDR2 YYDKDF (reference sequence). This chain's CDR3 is CATYQAGVLEETQYF. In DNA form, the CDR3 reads TGTGCCACCTACCAAGCGGGAGTGCTGGAGGAGACCCAGTACTTC.

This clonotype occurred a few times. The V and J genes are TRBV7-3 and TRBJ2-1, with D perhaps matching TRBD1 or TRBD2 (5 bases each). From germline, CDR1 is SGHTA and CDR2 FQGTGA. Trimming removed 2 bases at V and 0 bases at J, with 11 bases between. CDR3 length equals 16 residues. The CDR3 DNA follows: TGTGCCAGCAGCTTATTTGGGACGAACTCCTACAATGAGCAGTTCTTC. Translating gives CASSLFGTNSYNEQFF.

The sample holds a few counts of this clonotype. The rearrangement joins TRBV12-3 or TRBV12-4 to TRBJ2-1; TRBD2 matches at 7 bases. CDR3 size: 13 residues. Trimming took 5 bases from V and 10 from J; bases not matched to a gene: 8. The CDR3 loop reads CASSPSSAGEQFF. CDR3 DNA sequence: TGTGCCAGCAGTCCCTCCTCAGCGGGAGAGCAGTTCTTC.

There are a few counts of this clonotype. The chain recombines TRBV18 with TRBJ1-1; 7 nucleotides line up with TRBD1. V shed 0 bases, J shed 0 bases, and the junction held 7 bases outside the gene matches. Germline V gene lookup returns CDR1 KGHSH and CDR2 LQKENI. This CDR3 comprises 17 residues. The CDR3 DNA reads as TGTGCCAGCTCACCACCCACCCCGACAGGGCTGAACACTGAAGCTTTCTTT. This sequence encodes CASSPPTPTGLNTEAFF.

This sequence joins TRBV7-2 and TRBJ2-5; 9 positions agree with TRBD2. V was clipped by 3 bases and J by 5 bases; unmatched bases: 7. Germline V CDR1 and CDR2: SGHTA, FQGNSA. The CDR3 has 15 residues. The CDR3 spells CASSFFGGREETQYF. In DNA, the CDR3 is TGTGCCAGCAGCTTTTTCGGCGGGAGGGAGGAGACCCAGTACTTC.

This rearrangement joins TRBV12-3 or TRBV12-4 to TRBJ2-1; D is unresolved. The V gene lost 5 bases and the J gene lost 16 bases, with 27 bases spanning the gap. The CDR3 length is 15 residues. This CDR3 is CASSPPQWGTHPRFF. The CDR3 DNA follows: TGTGCCAGCAGTCCCCCACAATGGGGTACCCACCCCCGTTTCTTC.

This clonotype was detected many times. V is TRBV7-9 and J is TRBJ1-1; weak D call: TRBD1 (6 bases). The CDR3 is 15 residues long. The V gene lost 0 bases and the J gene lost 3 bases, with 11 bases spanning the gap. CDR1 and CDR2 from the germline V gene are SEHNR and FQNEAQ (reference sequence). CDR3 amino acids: CASSLAPTGYTEAFF. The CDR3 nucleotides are TGTGCCAGCAGCTTAGCCCCAACAGGGTACACTGAAGCTTTCTTT.

This chain's CDR3 is CSARAGTGAGEQYF. The CDR3 DNA is TGCAGTGCTAGAGCCGGGACAGGGGCAGGCGAGCAGTACTTC. The genes are TRBV20-1 and TRBJ2-7, with 10 bases fitting TRBD1. Trimming at V came to 1 base and at J to 6 bases, leaving 6 bases not matched to a gene. CDR1 DFQATT and CDR2 SNEGSKA come from the germline V gene (reference sequence). The CDR3 has 14 amino acids.

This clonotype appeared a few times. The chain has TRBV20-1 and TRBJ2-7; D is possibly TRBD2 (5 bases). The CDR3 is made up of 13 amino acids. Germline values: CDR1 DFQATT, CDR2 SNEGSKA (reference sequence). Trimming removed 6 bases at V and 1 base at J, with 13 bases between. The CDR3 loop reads CSAPKRDSYEQYF. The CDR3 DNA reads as TGCAGTGCGCCAAAGAGGGATTCCTACGAGCAGTACTTC.

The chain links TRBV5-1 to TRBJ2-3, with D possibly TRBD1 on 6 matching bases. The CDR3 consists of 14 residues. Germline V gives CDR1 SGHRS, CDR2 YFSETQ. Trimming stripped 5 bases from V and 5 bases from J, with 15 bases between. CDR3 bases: TGCGCCAGCAGGGGGTACAGGGCGGTAGATACGCAGTATTTT. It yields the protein CASRGYRAVDTQYF.